This TCR beta chain stems from a study of blood T cell repertoires in COVID-19. Looking at the study overall: Acute and convalescent COVID-19 specimens originated in the United States, Italy and Spain. PBMCs, B-cell-depleted T cells, or T cells provided the cDNA or gDNA that made up the material.

Germline assignment: CDR1 DFQATT and CDR2 SNEGSKA (reference sequence). V lost 3 bases and J 3 bases, leaving 9 bases between the germline ends. The CDR3 consists of 13 residues. Under the authors' procedure: Nucleated cell number was recorded as an estimate derived from reference gene primer amplification. The repertoire was sequenced with immunoSEQ multiplex PCR; TCRdb's copy has only in-frame clones and lacks some. V, J and clone size are those of that table, while D and trimming were read from the DNA. The data show roughly 150,000 clones, around 82% seen once. The material sequenced was peripheral blood. The chain joins TRBV20-1 to TRBJ1-5; D gene ambiguous. This receptor was obtained from a woman in her 70s who had recovered from COVID-19. CDR3 sequence: CSASGTDNQPQHF. CDR3 DNA: TGCAGTGCTAGTGGCACAGACAATCAGCCCCAGCATTTT.